This record covers a single T cell receptor beta chain. Its matching antigen is unknown. These data belong to a study of T cell clones after liver transplantation. As for the study in general: A pre-transplant mixed lymphocyte reaction with TCRbeta sequencing defined graft-donor-reactive clones followed in post-transplant blood. Standard immunosuppression, with no induction, continued until 12-24 months after transplant.

Sequenced by immunoSEQ multiplex PCR; TCRdb stores in-frame clones only, minus some. The data hold about 75,000 clones, with 80% to 90% observed a single time. Unstimulated PBMCs were sorted into CD3+CD4+ and CD3+CD8+ populations. General study results and limits: Low donor cell numbers restricted donor-reactive repertoire measurement in a couple of subjects.

The CDR3 length is 14 residues. The germline V and J ends were trimmed by 5 bases and 7 bases, with 15 bases remaining between them. Germline lookup yields CDR1 SGHAT and CDR2 FQNNGV. This receptor was taken from a human patient who received a liver transplant. A share of the T cells may be of graft donor origin. The gene calls are TRBV11-2 and TRBJ2-1, with D perhaps TRBD1 (5 bases). This sample comprised CD4+ T cells from blood, obtained less than 50 months after liver transplant. The CDR3 sequence is CASSPWADSNEQFF. DNA for the CDR3: TGTGCCAGCAGCCCATGGGCCGACAGTAATGAGCAGTTCTTC.